A selection of T cell receptor beta chains follows, all from one sample in a study of cytomegalovirus exposure and HLA in healthy donors. Profiling relied on immunoSEQ multiplex PCR, and the TCRdb table lists in-frame clones only, not all of them. This repertoire shows about 140,000 clones, about 82% found once; its top ten account for 2% to 2.5%. The sequenced material came from PBMCs. The source of these receptors is a man aged 25 to 40 in good health and CMV-seronegative. CDR3s include the opening cysteine and the closing phenylalanine or tryptophan. A D gene is named only where the DNA matches it firmly. Size is omitted from some rows. Given values are once, few, many or a class for expanded clones.

CDR3aa: CASSLRPRVLDEQFF
CDR3nt: TGTGCCAGCAGCTTACGGCCCAGGGTACTCGATGAGCAGTTCTTC
v_gene: TRBV11-2
abundance: NA
j_gene: TRBJ2-1
d_gene: NA

CDR3aa: CASSPSGGASGDTQYF
CDR3nt: TGCGCCAGCAGCCCGAGCGGGGGGGCCTCTGGAGATACGCAGTATTTT
v_gene: TRBV5-1
abundance: NA
j_gene: TRBJ2-3
d_gene: TRBD2

CDR3aa: CSVVGTGGYEQYF
CDR3nt: TGCAGCGTTGTGGGGACAGGGGGCTACGAGCAGTACTTC
v_gene: TRBV29-1
abundance: NA
j_gene: TRBJ2-7
d_gene: TRBD1

CDR3aa: CASRRLAGGTGTGELFF
CDR3nt: TGTGCCAGCAGGCGACTAGCGGGGGGTACGGGAACCGGGGAGCTGTTTTTT
v_gene: TRBV2
abundance: once
j_gene: TRBJ2-2
d_gene: TRBD2

CDR3aa: CASSSGSWGTDTQYF
CDR3nt: TGTGCCAGCAGTAGCGGGAGCTGGGGCACAGATACGCAGTATTTT
v_gene: TRBV28
abundance: NA
j_gene: TRBJ2-3
d_gene: TRBD2

CDR3aa: CAWSGLAGYEQYF
CDR3nt: TGTGCCTGGAGTGGACTAGCGGGCTACGAGCAGTACTTC
v_gene: TRBV30
abundance: once
j_gene: TRBJ2-7
d_gene: TRBD2

CDR3aa: CASSKTGTGSNEAFF
CDR3nt: TGTGCCAGCAGTAAAACCGGGACAGGTTCGAATGAAGCTTTCTTT
v_gene: TRBV27
abundance: NA
j_gene: TRBJ1-1
d_gene: TRBD1

CDR3aa: CASSSTLAGGPHINRYNEQFF
CDR3nt: TGTGCCAGCAGCTCAACTCTGGCGGGAGGGCCACATATTAACCGATACAATGAGCAGTTCTTC
v_gene: TRBV7-3
abundance: NA
j_gene: TRBJ2-1
d_gene: TRBD2

CDR3aa: CASRIQGGNYGYTF
CDR3nt: TGTGCCAGCAGGATCCAGGGGGGAAACTATGGCTACACCTTC
v_gene: TRBV28
abundance: NA
j_gene: TRBJ1-2
d_gene: TRBD1

CDR3aa: CASLWGGTEAFF
CDR3nt: TGTGCCAGTCTGTGGGGAGGCACTGAAGCTTTCTTT
v_gene: TRBV28
abundance: few
j_gene: TRBJ1-1
d_gene: NA

CDR3aa: CAISPTGNYGYTF
CDR3nt: TGTGCCATCAGCCCCACGGGGAACTATGGCTACACCTTC
v_gene: TRBV10-3
abundance: NA
j_gene: TRBJ1-2
d_gene: NA

CDR3aa: CASSEGTGGFGTEAFF
CDR3nt: TGTGCCAGCAGTGAAGGGACAGGGGGCTTTGGAACTGAAGCTTTCTTT
v_gene: TRBV2
abundance: NA
j_gene: TRBJ1-1
d_gene: TRBD1

CDR3aa: CASSRNSYEQYF
CDR3nt: TGTGCCAGCAGCAGAAACAGCTACGAGCAGTACTTC
v_gene: TRBV5-6
abundance: NA
j_gene: TRBJ2-7
d_gene: NA

CDR3aa: CASSQGQLTSSEQYF
CDR3nt: TGTGCCAGCAGCCAAGGACAGCTAACTAGCAGCGAGCAGTACTTC
v_gene: TRBV14
abundance: NA
j_gene: TRBJ2-7
d_gene: NA

CDR3aa: CASSQDFGYTDTQYF
CDR3nt: TGTGCCAGCAGCCAAGATTTCGGGTACACAGATACGCAGTATTTT
v_gene: TRBV4-2
abundance: NA
j_gene: TRBJ2-3
d_gene: NA